This is a list of T cell receptor beta chains from one sample in a study of blood T cell repertoires in COVID-19. Profiled with immunoSEQ multiplex PCR; TCRdb holds only in-frame clones, not every one. The sample holds approximately 400,000 clones, over 65% seen once. Sequencing used peripheral blood. All receptors derive from a human donor with acute or convalescent COVID-19. The donor label of this sample is uncertain. CDR3s include the opening cysteine and the closing phenylalanine or tryptophan. D genes are given only for firm matches. The listing skips clone size in some rows; elsewhere it reads once, few, many or a size class.

.,TRBJ1-3,.,TRBV2,TGTGCCAGCAGTGCGCAGGGGTCTGGAAACACCATATATTTT,CASSAQGSGNTIYF
once,TRBJ1-3,.,TRBV5-1,TGCGCCAGCAGCTTGGAGGCAGGGATGGACACCATATATTTT,CASSLEAGMDTIYF
.,TRBJ1-2,.,TRBV4-2,TGTGCCAGCAGCCAAAATACCGCGGGACGTACGATTAATGGCTACACCTTC,CASSQNTAGRTINGYTF
.,TRBJ2-2,TRBD2,TRBV3-1/TRBV3-2,TGTGCCAGCAAGCGGGGGAACACCGGGGAGCTGTTTTTT,CASKRGNTGELFF
.,TRBJ1-2,TRBD1,TRBV19,TGTGCCAGTAGTATACCGGGACAGGGAGGGTATGGCTACACCTTC,CASSIPGQGGYGYTF
.,TRBJ1-6,TRBD1,TRBV2,TGTGCCAGCAGCGCGGGACAGGGGGCTTCACCCCTCCACTTT,CASSAGQGASPLHF
.,TRBJ1-1,.,TRBV12-3/TRBV12-4,TGTGCCAGCAGTTTAGACAGTAACACTGAAGCTTTCTTT,CASSLDSNTEAFF
few,TRBJ1-4,TRBD1,TRBV6-2/TRBV6-3,TGTGCCAGCAGTTCCGGGACAGATAATGAAAAACTGTTTTTT,CASSSGTDNEKLFF
.,TRBJ2-1,.,TRBV11-2,TGTGCCAGCAGCTTAACGCCACAGCGGGAGCAGTTCTTC,CASSLTPQREQFF
.,TRBJ1-5,.,TRBV5-5,TGTGCCAGCAGCTTGATGTCAGGAATCAATCAGCCCCAGCATTTT,CASSLMSGINQPQHF
.,TRBJ1-1,.,TRBV30,TGTGCCTGGATGCGGGTGGAAGCTTTCTTT,CAWMRVEAFF
.,TRBJ1-5,.,TRBV3-1/TRBV3-2,TGTGCCAGCAGCCACAGTAGAGGGCCCAGCAATCAGCCCCAGCATTTT,CASSHSRGPSNQPQHF
.,TRBJ1-4,.,TRBV3-1/TRBV3-2,TGTGCCAGCAGCATCCGACTCGCAACTAATGAAAAACTGTTTTTT,CASSIRLATNEKLFF
.,TRBJ2-7,.,TRBV27,TGTGCCAGCAGTTTAGGTAGCACCTACGAGCAGTACTTC,CASSLGSTYEQYF
.,TRBJ2-1,TRBD2,TRBV19,TGTGCCAGTAGTATAGTTGGCGGGGGTAGAGGGAATGAGCAGTTCTTC,CASSIVGGGRGNEQFF
once,TRBJ1-5,TRBD1,TRBV2,TGTGCCAGCACGGACAGGCAGGTAGGGCCCCAGCATTTT,CASTDRQVGPQHF
once,TRBJ2-3,.,TRBV5-1,TGCGCCAGCAGCTTAAGCGTCCCGGGTATTGATACGCAGTATTTT,CASSLSVPGIDTQYF
.,TRBJ1-1,.,TRBV30,TGTGCCTGGAGTACGGAGGGGTGGACTGAAGCTTTCTTT,CAWSTEGWTEAFF
.,TRBJ1-5,TRBD1,TRBV29-1,TGCAGCGTTGTAATTGGCAGGGGGGCCAATCAGCCCCAGCATTTT,CSVVIGRGANQPQHF
.,TRBJ2-4,TRBD2,TRBV18,TGTGCCAGCTCGCATAGCGGGCGGGCCAAAAACATTCAGTACTTC,CASSHSGRAKNIQYF
.,TRBJ1-1,.,TRBV30,TGTGCCTGGAGGGCAGGTATGAACACTGAAGCTTTCTTT,CAWRAGMNTEAFF
.,TRBJ2-3,.,TRBV5-1,TGCGCCAGCAGCCCTCGGGGGACCCTCACAGATACGCAGTATTTT,CASSPRGTLTDTQYF
.,TRBJ2-5,TRBD1,TRBV2,TGTGCCAGAGGGACAGATCAGACCCAGTACTTC,CARGTDQTQYF
.,TRBJ1-2,.,TRBV29-1,TGCAGCGTTGATGGGGAAGGGAGGCATGGCTACACCTTC,CSVDGEGRHGYTF
.,TRBJ2-1,TRBD1,TRBV19,TGTGCCAGTAGGAGACAGGGGGCGGGAAACTCCTACAATGAGCAGTTCTTC,CASRRQGAGNSYNEQFF
.,TRBJ2-3,TRBD2,TRBV18,TGTGCCAGCTCACCACCGGGACTAGTTGGAGATACGCAGTATTTT,CASSPPGLVGDTQYF
.,TRBJ1-1,TRBD1,TRBV3-1/TRBV3-2,TGTGCCAGCAGCCTCCGGGACAGGGGTGACACTGAAGCTTTCTTT,CASSLRDRGDTEAFF
.,TRBJ2-7,.,TRBV18,TGTGCCAGCTCACCCGCGGGACTTGGATACGAGCAGTACTTC,CASSPAGLGYEQYF
.,TRBJ2-7,.,TRBV3-1/TRBV3-2,TGTGCCAGCAGCCTTATTGGGGGGAACGAGCAGTACTTC,CASSLIGGNEQYF
.,TRBJ2-7,TRBD1,TRBV28,TGTGCCAGCGAGGGACAGAATTACGAGCAGTACTTC,CASEGQNYEQYF
.,TRBJ2-2,TRBD2,TRBV13,TGTGCCAGCAGCTTAGGACTAGCGGGATCACCGAACACCGGGGAGCTGTTTTTT,CASSLGLAGSPNTGELFF
few,TRBJ1-2,.,TRBV28,TGTGCCAGCAGTTTTATCCGGGGATCGAACTATGGCTACACCTTC,CASSFIRGSNYGYTF
.,TRBJ1-6,TRBD1,TRBV28,TGTGCCAGCAGTCGTCTCGGACAGGGCCGTTCACCCCTCCACTTT,CASSRLGQGRSPLHF
.,TRBJ1-2,TRBD1,TRBV28,TGTGCCAGCAGTTTTGTATCCGGACAGGGCTATGGCTACACCTTC,CASSFVSGQGYGYTF
.,TRBJ2-1,TRBD2,TRBV2,TGTGCCAGCAGTCTAGCGGGAGCCGGATACAATGAGCAGTTCTTC,CASSLAGAGYNEQFF
.,TRBJ1-1,.,TRBV9,TGTGCCAGCAGCCACCCCGTCGGTTACACTGAAGCTTTCTTT,CASSHPVGYTEAFF
.,TRBJ1-3,TRBD1,TRBV7-6,TGTGCCAGCAGCTCGAGACAGGGGGCCTCCTCTGGAAACACCATATATTTT,CASSSRQGASSGNTIYF
.,TRBJ1-1,TRBD1,TRBV5-1,TGCGCCAGCAGCTTACCAGGGACAGGCACTGAAGCTTTCTTT,CASSLPGTGTEAFF
.,TRBJ1-2,.,TRBV9,TGTGCCAGCAGCGTAGAGGGGACACGTAACTATGGCTACACCTTC,CASSVEGTRNYGYTF
.,TRBJ2-3,.,TRBV14,TGTGCCAGCAGCTCTAGGAACACAGATACGCAGTATTTT,CASSSRNTDTQYF
.,TRBJ1-5,.,TRBV19,TGTGCCACAAAACGGGGGGACTCTAGTCAGCCCCAGCATTTT,CATKRGDSSQPQHF
.,TRBJ1-4,TRBD1,TRBV2,TGTGCCAGCTCTGGAGGTGGGACAGGATATGAAAAACTGTTTTTT,CASSGGGTGYEKLFF
.,TRBJ2-7,TRBD1,TRBV14,TGTGCCAGCAGCCAATCGACGACAGGGGGCAAGCAGTACTTC,CASSQSTTGGKQYF
.,TRBJ2-2,TRBD1,TRBV18,TGTGCCAGCTCACCGACGACAGGGGCGGGCACCGGGGAGCTGTTTTTT,CASSPTTGAGTGELFF
few,TRBJ1-1,TRBD1,TRBV19,TGTGCCAGTAGGTGGACAGGGAAAGCTTTCTTT,CASRWTGKAFF
.,TRBJ2-7,.,TRBV7-9,TGTGCCAGCACAACCGGGACATCCTACGAGCAGTACTTC,CASTTGTSYEQYF
.,TRBJ1-6,.,TRBV6-1,TGTGCCAGCAGTGTAAGGTGGGCGACAGGAATCCTGAGATCACCCCTCCACTTT,CASSVRWATGILRSPLHF
.,TRBJ1-6,.,TRBV3-1/TRBV3-2,TGTGCCAGCAGGTTTACAGGATATAATTCACCCCTCCACTTT,CASRFTGYNSPLHF
.,TRBJ2-5,TRBD2,TRBV2,TGTGCCAGCAGTGAACGGACTAGCGGGAGCTCGACCCAGTACTTC,CASSERTSGSSTQYF
.,TRBJ1-5,.,TRBV2,TGTGCCAGCAGTCCCATTCTAGGTCAGCCCCAGCATTTT,CASSPILGQPQHF
.,TRBJ2-1,.,TRBV30,TGTGCCTGGAACTTTCGAGGTTACAATGAGCAGTTCTTC,CAWNFRGYNEQFF
once,TRBJ2-2,TRBD2,TRBV30,TGTGCCTGGAGTCCCGGACTAGCGGGGACTACCGGGGAGCTGTTTTTT,CAWSPGLAGTTGELFF
.,TRBJ1-5,TRBD1,TRBV12-5,TGTGCTAGTGGCCTAGGGACAGCTGGGCAGCCCCAGCATTTT,CASGLGTAGQPQHF
few,TRBJ2-1,.,TRBV9,TGTGCCAGCAGCCCGATCCCGGGAGTCGGTGAGCAGTTCTTC,CASSPIPGVGEQFF
.,TRBJ2-7,TRBD1,TRBV28,TGTGCCAGCAGTCCCACTCGGACAGGGCCGGGTGAGCAGTACTTC,CASSPTRTGPGEQYF
.,TRBJ1-2,.,TRBV11-1,TGTGCCAGCAGCCGGGGAGCGTATGGCTACACCTTC,CASSRGAYGYTF
.,TRBJ2-3,TRBD2,TRBV29-1,TGCAGCGTCGGTGGGACTAGCGGGGGGGTCGGCACAGATACGCAGTATTTT,CSVGGTSGGVGTDTQYF